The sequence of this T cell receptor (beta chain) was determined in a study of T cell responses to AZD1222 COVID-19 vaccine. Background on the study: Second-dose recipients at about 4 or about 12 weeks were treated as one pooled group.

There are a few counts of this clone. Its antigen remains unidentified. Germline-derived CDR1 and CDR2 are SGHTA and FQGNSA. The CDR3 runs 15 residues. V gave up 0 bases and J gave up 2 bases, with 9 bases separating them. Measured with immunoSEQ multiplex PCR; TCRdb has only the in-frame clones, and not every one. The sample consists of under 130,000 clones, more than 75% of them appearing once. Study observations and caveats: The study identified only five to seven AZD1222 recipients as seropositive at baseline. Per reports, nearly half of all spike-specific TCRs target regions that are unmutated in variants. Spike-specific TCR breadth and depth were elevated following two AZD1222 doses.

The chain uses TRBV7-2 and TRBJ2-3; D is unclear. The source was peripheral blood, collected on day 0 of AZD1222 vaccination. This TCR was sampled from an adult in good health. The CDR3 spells CASSLAAGSTDTQYF. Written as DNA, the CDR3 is TGTGCCAGCAGCTTAGCTGCAGGCTCCACAGATACGCAGTATTTT.